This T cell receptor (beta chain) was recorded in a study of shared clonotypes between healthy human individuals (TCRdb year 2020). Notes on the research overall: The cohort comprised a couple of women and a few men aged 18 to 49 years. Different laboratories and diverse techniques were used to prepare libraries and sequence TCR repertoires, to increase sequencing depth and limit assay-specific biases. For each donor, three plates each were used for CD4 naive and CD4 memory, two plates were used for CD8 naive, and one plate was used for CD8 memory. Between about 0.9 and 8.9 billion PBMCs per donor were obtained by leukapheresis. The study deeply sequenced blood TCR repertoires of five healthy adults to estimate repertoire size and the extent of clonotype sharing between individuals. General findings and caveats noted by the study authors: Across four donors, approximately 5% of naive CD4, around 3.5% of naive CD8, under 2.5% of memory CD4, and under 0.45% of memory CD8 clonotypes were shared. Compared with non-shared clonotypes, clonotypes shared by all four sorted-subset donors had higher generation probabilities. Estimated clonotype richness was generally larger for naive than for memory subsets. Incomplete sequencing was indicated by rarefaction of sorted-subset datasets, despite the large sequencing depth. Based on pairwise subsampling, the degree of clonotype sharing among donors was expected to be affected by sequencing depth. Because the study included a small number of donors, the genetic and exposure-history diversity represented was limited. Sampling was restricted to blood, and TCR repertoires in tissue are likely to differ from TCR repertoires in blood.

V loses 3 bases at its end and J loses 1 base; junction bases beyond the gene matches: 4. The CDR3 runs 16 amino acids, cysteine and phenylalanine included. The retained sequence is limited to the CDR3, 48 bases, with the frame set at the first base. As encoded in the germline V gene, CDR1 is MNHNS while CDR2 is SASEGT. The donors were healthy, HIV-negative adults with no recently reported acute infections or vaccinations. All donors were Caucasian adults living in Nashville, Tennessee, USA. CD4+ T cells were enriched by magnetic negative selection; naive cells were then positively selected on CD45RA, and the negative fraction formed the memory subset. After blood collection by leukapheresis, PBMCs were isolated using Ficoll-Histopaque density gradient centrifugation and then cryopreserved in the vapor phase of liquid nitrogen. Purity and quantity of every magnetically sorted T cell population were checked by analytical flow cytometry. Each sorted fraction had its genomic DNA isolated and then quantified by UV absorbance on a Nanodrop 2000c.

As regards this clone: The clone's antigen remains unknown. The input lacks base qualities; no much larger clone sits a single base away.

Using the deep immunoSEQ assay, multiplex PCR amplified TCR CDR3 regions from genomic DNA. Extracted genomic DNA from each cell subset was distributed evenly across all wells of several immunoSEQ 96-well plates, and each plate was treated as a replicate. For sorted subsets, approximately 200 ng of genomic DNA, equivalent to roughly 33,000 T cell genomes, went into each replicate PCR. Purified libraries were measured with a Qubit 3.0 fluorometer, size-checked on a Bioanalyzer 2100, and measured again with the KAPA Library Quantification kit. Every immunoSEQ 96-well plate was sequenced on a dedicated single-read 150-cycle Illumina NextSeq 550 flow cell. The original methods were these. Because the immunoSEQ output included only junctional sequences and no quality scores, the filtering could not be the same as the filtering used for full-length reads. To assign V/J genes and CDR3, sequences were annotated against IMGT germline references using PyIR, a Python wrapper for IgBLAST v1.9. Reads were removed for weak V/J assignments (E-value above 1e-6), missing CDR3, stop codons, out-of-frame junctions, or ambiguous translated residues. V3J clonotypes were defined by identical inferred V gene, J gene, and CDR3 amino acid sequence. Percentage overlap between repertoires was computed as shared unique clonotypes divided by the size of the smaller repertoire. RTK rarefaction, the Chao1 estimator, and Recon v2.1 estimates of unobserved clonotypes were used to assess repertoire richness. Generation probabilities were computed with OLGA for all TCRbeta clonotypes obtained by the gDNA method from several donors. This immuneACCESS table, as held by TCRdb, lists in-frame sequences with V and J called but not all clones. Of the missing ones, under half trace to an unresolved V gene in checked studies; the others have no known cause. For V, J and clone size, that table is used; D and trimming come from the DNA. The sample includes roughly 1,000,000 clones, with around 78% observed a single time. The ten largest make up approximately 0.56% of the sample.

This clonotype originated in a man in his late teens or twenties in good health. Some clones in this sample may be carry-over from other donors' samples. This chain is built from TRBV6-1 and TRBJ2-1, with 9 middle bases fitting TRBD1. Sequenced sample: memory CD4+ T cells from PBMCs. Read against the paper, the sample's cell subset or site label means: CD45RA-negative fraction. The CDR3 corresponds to CASSDPGQGSYNEQFF. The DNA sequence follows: TGTGCCAGCAGTGATCCGGGACAGGGTTCCTACAATGAGCAGTTCTTC.